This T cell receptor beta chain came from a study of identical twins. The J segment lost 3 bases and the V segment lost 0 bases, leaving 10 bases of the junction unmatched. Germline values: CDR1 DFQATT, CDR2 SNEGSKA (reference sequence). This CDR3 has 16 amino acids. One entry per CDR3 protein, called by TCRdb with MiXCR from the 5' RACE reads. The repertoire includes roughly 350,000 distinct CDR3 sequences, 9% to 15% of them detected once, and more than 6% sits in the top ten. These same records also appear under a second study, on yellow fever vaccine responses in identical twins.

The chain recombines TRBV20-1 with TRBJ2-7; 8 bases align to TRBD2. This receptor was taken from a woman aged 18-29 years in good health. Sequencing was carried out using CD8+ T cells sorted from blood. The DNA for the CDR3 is TGCAGTGCTAGAGATCCAACGGGGGGGTCCTACTACGAGCAGTACGTC. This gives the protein CSARDPTGGSYYEQYV.